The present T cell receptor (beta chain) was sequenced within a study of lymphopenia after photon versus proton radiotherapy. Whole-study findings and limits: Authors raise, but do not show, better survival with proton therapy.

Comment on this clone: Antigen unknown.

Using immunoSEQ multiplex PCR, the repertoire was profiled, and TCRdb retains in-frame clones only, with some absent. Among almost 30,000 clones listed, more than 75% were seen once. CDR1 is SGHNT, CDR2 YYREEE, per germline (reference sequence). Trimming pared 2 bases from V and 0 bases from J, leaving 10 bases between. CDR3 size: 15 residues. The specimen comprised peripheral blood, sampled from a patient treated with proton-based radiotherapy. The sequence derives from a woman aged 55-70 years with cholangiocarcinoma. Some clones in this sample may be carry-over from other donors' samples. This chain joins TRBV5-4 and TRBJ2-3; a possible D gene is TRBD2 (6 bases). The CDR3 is CASSFGGASTDTQYF. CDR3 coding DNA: TGTGCCAGCAGCTTCGGCGGGGCCAGCACAGATACGCAGTATTTT.